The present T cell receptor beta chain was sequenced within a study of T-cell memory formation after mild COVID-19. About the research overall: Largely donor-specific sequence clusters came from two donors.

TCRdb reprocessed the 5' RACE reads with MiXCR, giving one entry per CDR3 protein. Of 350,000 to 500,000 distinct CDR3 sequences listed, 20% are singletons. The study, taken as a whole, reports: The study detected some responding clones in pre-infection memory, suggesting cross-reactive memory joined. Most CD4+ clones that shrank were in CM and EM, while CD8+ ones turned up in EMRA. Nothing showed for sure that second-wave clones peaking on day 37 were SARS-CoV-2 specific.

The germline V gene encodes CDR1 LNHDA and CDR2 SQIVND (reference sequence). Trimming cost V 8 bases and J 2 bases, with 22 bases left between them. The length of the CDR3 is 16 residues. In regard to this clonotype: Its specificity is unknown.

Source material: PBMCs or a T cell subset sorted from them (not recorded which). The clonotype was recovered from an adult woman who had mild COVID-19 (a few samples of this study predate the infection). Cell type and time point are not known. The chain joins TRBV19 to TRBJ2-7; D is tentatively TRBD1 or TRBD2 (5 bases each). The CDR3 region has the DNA TGTGCCAGTTCGTCAGTAAGAGGGCTGACAGCCTACGAGCAGTACTTC. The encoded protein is CASSSVRGLTAYEQYF.